A selection of T cell receptor beta chains follows, all from one sample in a study of T cell responses to AZD1222 COVID-19 vaccine. Using immunoSEQ multiplex PCR, the repertoire was profiled, and TCRdb retains in-frame clones only, with some absent. The data hold approximately 150,000 clones, with roughly nine tenths observed a single time. The source material was peripheral blood, sampled 28 days after the second AZD1222 dose. The origin of the receptors is an adult who received the AZD1222 COVID-19 vaccine. Both conserved end residues are part of each CDR3. Fields, in order: V gene, J gene, clone size, D gene, CDR3 DNA, CDR3 protein. D genes are given only for firm matches. Clone size is not always given. Where it is, it says once, few, many or a class for expanded clones.

V: TRBV6-6
J: TRBJ1-2
size: .
D: .
DNA: TGTGCCAGCACCCAGCCCTTCGACTATGGCTACACCTTC
CDR3: CASTQPFDYGYTF

V: TRBV3-1/TRBV3-2
J: TRBJ1-5
size: few
D: .
DNA: TGTGCCAGCAGCCCCGCCATAGTCGGGCAGCCCCAGCATTTT
CDR3: CASSPAIVGQPQHF

V: TRBV27
J: TRBJ1-1
size: .
D: TRBD1
DNA: TGTGCCAGCAGTTTCGACAGGGGAGGCACTGAAGCTTTCTTT
CDR3: CASSFDRGGTEAFF

V: TRBV12-3/TRBV12-4
J: TRBJ1-1
size: .
D: .
DNA: TGTGCCAGCAGTTTACGACTGGTCACTGAAGCTTTCTTT
CDR3: CASSLRLVTEAFF

V: TRBV14
J: TRBJ2-3
size: .
D: TRBD1
DNA: TGTGCCAGCAGCCAAGATTTAAAGGTCGCGGGCAGGGGGTACCCAGGATTCCCCACAGATACGCAGTATTTT
CDR3: CASSQDLKVAGRGYPGFPTDTQYF

V: TRBV19
J: TRBJ1-4
size: once
D: .
DNA: TGTGCCAGTACTGGACAGTACCATGAAAAACTGTTTTTT
CDR3: CASTGQYHEKLFF

V: TRBV5-1
J: TRBJ1-2
size: .
D: .
DNA: TGCGCCAGCAGCCACCGACAAGGGTCGGGCTATGGCTACACCTTC
CDR3: CASSHRQGSGYGYTF

V: TRBV27
J: TRBJ1-2
size: .
D: .
DNA: TGTGCCAGCAGTTTTCAGCTTAACTATGGCTACACCTTC
CDR3: CASSFQLNYGYTF

V: TRBV14
J: TRBJ2-7
size: .
D: .
DNA: TGTGCCAGCAGCCAACATCCTCCCTACGAGCAGTACTTC
CDR3: CASSQHPPYEQYF

V: TRBV30
J: TRBJ2-7
size: once
D: TRBD1
DNA: TGTGCCCGACAGGGGGCTTACGAGCAGTACTTC
CDR3: CARQGAYEQYF

V: TRBV18
J: TRBJ1-4
size: .
D: .
DNA: TGTGCCAGCTCACTGGGGACGGATACTAATGAAAAACTGTTTTTT
CDR3: CASSLGTDTNEKLFF

V: TRBV9
J: TRBJ2-7
size: .
D: TRBD1
DNA: TGTGCCAGCAGCTCCCGGGACAGGGGAGACGAGCAGTACTTC
CDR3: CASSSRDRGDEQYF

V: TRBV18
J: TRBJ1-5
size: .
D: .
DNA: TGTGCCAGCTCACCAAACACAGGGCCCTTTTTGACGAATCAGCCCCAGCATTTT
CDR3: CASSPNTGPFLTNQPQHF

V: TRBV9
J: TRBJ2-6
size: .
D: .
DNA: TGTGCCAGCAGCCCCGCTCCAGACTCTGGGGCCAACGTCCTGACTTTC
CDR3: CASSPAPDSGANVLTF

V: TRBV4-1
J: TRBJ2-1
size: .
D: TRBD2
DNA: TGCGCCAGCAGCCAATGGGCTAGCGGGTCCACCCTTGGGAATGAGCAGTTCTTC
CDR3: CASSQWASGSTLGNEQFF

V: TRBV29-1
J: TRBJ1-2
size: .
D: .
DNA: TGCAGCGTAGACCCCAAGGGGCTCCTATCGGGCTACACCTTC
CDR3: CSVDPKGLLSGYTF

V: TRBV10-3
J: TRBJ2-5
size: .
D: TRBD1
DNA: TGTGCCATCAGTGAGCCTCCGGGACAGGGAGGCCAAGAGACCCAGTACTTC
CDR3: CAISEPPGQGGQETQYF

V: TRBV5-1
J: TRBJ1-1
size: many
D: .
DNA: TGCGCCAGCAGCTTGGGACGGACTGAAGCTTTCTTT
CDR3: CASSLGRTEAFF

V: TRBV11-2
J: TRBJ2-1
size: .
D: .
DNA: TGTGCCAGCAGCTTTTTTCGGGGTTACAATGAGCAGTTCTTC
CDR3: CASSFFRGYNEQFF

V: TRBV7-9
J: TRBJ1-2
size: .
D: .
DNA: TGTGCCAGCACCCCTACCGGTGGGGGGGACATCTATGGCTACACCTTC
CDR3: CASTPTGGGDIYGYTF

V: TRBV5-1
J: TRBJ1-5
size: .
D: TRBD1
DNA: TGCGCCAGCAGTTTTGACAGGGGGCAGCCCCAGCATTTT
CDR3: CASSFDRGQPQHF

V: TRBV6-2/TRBV6-3
J: TRBJ1-2
size: .
D: .
DNA: TGTGCCAGCAGTTACTCGAGCTATGGCTACACCTTC
CDR3: CASSYSSYGYTF

V: TRBV11-2
J: TRBJ1-2
size: few
D: .
DNA: TGTGCCAGCAGCTTATGGGACAACGGCTACACCTTC
CDR3: CASSLWDNGYTF

V: TRBV11-1
J: TRBJ1-2
size: .
D: .
DNA: TGTGCCAGCAGCGAGCGGTCCTATGGCTACACCTTC
CDR3: CASSERSYGYTF

V: TRBV18
J: TRBJ2-6
size: .
D: .
DNA: TGTGCCAGCTCACCGGGACCCACCGGGGCCAACGTCCTGACTTTC
CDR3: CASSPGPTGANVLTF

V: TRBV24-1
J: TRBJ1-5
size: .
D: .
DNA: TGTGCCACCAGTGATTTCCCAGTAGCTAATCAGCCCCAGCATTTT
CDR3: CATSDFPVANQPQHF

V: TRBV19
J: TRBJ1-2
size: .
D: .
DNA: TGTGCCAGTAGTATAATCGCGGAGAGTGGCTACACCTTC
CDR3: CASSIIAESGYTF

V: TRBV6-2/TRBV6-3
J: TRBJ2-1
size: .
D: .
DNA: TGTGCCAGCAGTTACCGGGGGTACAATGAGCAGTTCTTC
CDR3: CASSYRGYNEQFF

V: TRBV19
J: TRBJ1-4
size: once
D: .
DNA: TGTGCCAGTAGTATGTTAGAGAGGGAAAAACTGTTTTTT
CDR3: CASSMLEREKLFF

V: TRBV2
J: TRBJ1-2
size: once
D: .
DNA: TGTGCCAGCAGTGATCCCCGGATCTATGGCTACACCTTC
CDR3: CASSDPRIYGYTF

V: TRBV27
J: TRBJ2-7
size: .
D: TRBD1
DNA: TGTGCCAGCAGGCGGACAGGGGGCTCCTACGAGCAGTACTTC
CDR3: CASRRTGGSYEQYF

V: TRBV19
J: TRBJ1-3
size: .
D: .
DNA: TGTGCCAGCCAGAGAAGCCTGGGAAACACCATATATTTT
CDR3: CASQRSLGNTIYF

V: TRBV15
J: TRBJ1-2
size: .
D: .
DNA: TGTGCCACCAGCAGACGCGGGTACTATGGCTACACCTTC
CDR3: CATSRRGYYGYTF

V: TRBV7-3
J: TRBJ1-6
size: .
D: TRBD1
DNA: TGTGCCAGCAGCTTCGGGACAGGGAATTCACCCCTCCACTTT
CDR3: CASSFGTGNSPLHF

V: TRBV4-2
J: TRBJ1-2
size: .
D: .
DNA: TGTGCCAGCAGCCAAGACCCGGCGGGGGTCGGGTACACCTTC
CDR3: CASSQDPAGVGYTF

V: TRBV27
J: TRBJ2-7
size: few
D: .
DNA: TGTGCCAGCAGTTTTGAGGGGCACGAGCAGTACTTC
CDR3: CASSFEGHEQYF

V: TRBV6-5
J: TRBJ1-2
size: .
D: .
DNA: TGTGCCAGCACAACAGCTAACTATGGCTACACCTTC
CDR3: CASTTANYGYTF

V: TRBV5-1
J: TRBJ2-4
size: .
D: TRBD2
DNA: TGCGCCAGCAGCTTGTTTCCCGGGGGGAACATTCAGTACTTC
CDR3: CASSLFPGGNIQYF

V: TRBV7-2
J: TRBJ2-5
size: .
D: .
DNA: TGTGCCAGCAGCATCAGGGTGGGGGAGACCCAGTACTTC
CDR3: CASSIRVGETQYF

V: TRBV5-1
J: TRBJ2-7
size: few
D: .
DNA: TGCGCCAGCAGCGCCCTGATAGACTCCTACGAGCAGTACTTC
CDR3: CASSALIDSYEQYF

V: TRBV29-1
J: TRBJ1-2
size: .
D: .
DNA: TGCAGCGGAGCCGGGACCCATGGCTACACCTTC
CDR3: CSGAGTHGYTF

V: TRBV19
J: TRBJ1-2
size: .
D: .
DNA: TGTGCCAGTAGTATCGCCCGGTCGTCCCCAGGCTACACCTTC
CDR3: CASSIARSSPGYTF

V: TRBV9
J: TRBJ1-1
size: .
D: TRBD1
DNA: TGTGCCAGCAGCGTAGCCGGACAGGGTGAGGGGTTAGCAACTGAAGCTTTCTTT
CDR3: CASSVAGQGEGLATEAFF

V: TRBV9
J: TRBJ1-2
size: once
D: TRBD1
DNA: TGTGCCAGCAGCGCGGGACAGGGGATGGGTCGGGACACCTTC
CDR3: CASSAGQGMGRDTF

V: TRBV19
J: TRBJ2-1
size: .
D: .
DNA: TGTGCCAGTAGTACGGTGGGGTACAATGAGCAGTTCTTC
CDR3: CASSTVGYNEQFF

V: TRBV2
J: TRBJ2-3
size: .
D: TRBD2
DNA: TGTGCCAGCGGGGCTAGCGGGGGAGGCACAGATACGCAGTATTTT
CDR3: CASGASGGGTDTQYF

V: TRBV5-1
J: TRBJ1-4
size: .
D: .
DNA: TGCGCCAGCAGCCGCAGACCCCGGGATGATAATGAAAAACTGTTTTTT
CDR3: CASSRRPRDDNEKLFF

V: TRBV5-4
J: TRBJ1-2
size: once
D: .
DNA: TGTGCCAGCAGCTTGGGTCCCTACGACTATGGCTACACCTTC
CDR3: CASSLGPYDYGYTF

V: TRBV9
J: TRBJ1-2
size: once
D: TRBD1
DNA: TGTGCCAGCAGCGGGGACAGCTTTAACTATGGCTACACCTTC
CDR3: CASSGDSFNYGYTF

V: TRBV5-1
J: TRBJ2-7
size: .
D: .
DNA: TGCGCCAGCAGCTGGTCCGGGACGGTCTACGAGCAGTACTTC
CDR3: CASSWSGTVYEQYF

V: TRBV9
J: TRBJ1-4
size: .
D: .
DNA: TGTGCCAGCAGCGAGGGATCCAATGAAAAACTGTTTTTT
CDR3: CASSEGSNEKLFF

V: TRBV9
J: TRBJ2-7
size: few
D: TRBD1
DNA: TGTGCCAGCAGCGGGGGACAGTCCTACGAGCAGTACTTC
CDR3: CASSGGQSYEQYF

V: TRBV14
J: TRBJ1-3
size: once
D: .
DNA: TGTGCCAGCCGGCCTAGCTCTGGAAACACCATATATTTT
CDR3: CASRPSSGNTIYF

V: TRBV13
J: TRBJ2-3
size: .
D: .
DNA: TGTGCCAGCAGCGGGAGAGATACGCAGTATTTT
CDR3: CASSGRDTQYF

V: TRBV3-1/TRBV3-2
J: TRBJ1-1
size: once
D: .
DNA: TGTGCCAGCAGCCAAGCATCGATCGGGTGGAACACTGAAGCTTTCTTT
CDR3: CASSQASIGWNTEAFF

V: TRBV30
J: TRBJ1-6
size: once
D: .
DNA: TGTGCCTGGAGTTACAACCGGGATTCACCCCTCCACTTT
CDR3: CAWSYNRDSPLHF

V: TRBV6-1
J: TRBJ2-5
size: medium-sized
D: TRBD2
DNA: TGTGCCAGCAGTGAACTAGCGGGGGGGCCAGAGACCCAGTACTTC
CDR3: CASSELAGGPETQYF

V: TRBV9
J: TRBJ1-2
size: .
D: .
DNA: TGTGCCAGCAGCGTAGGGGGGGAAGGAGGTGACTATGGCTACACCTTC
CDR3: CASSVGGEGGDYGYTF